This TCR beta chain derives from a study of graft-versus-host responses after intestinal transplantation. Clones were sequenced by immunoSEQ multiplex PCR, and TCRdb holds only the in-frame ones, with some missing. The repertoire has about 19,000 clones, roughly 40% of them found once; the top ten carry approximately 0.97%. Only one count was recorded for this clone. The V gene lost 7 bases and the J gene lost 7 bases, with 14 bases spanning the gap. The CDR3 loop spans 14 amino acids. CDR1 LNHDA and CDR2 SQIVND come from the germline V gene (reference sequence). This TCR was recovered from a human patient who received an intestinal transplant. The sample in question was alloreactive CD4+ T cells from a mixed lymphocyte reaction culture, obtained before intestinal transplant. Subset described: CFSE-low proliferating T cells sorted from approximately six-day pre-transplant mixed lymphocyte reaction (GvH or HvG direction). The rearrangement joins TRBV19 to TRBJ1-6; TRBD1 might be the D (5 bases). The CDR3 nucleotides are TGTGCCAGTAAGTCGAGTGACAGAAATTCACCCCTCCACTTT. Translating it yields CASKSSDRNSPLHF. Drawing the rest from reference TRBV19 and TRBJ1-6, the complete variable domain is DGGITQSPKYLFRKEGQNVTLSCEQNLNHDAMYWYRQDPGQGLRLIYYSQIVNDFQKGDIAEGYSVSREKKESFPLTVTSAQKNPTAFYLCASKSSDRNSPLHFGNGTRLTVT.